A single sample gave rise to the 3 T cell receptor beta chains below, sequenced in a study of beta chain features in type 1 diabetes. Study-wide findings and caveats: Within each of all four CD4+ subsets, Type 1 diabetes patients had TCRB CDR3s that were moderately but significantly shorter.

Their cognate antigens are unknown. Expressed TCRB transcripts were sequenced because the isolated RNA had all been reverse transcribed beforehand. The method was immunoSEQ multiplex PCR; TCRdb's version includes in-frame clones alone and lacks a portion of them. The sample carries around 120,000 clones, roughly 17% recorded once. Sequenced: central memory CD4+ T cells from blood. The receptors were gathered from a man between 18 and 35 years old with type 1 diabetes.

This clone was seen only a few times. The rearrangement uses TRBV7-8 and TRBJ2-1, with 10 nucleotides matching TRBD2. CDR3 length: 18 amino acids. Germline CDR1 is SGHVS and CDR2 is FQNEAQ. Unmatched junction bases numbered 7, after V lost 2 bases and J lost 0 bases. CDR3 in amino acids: CASSLRASGGSSYNEQFF. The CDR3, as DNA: TGTGCCAGCAGCTTAAGGGCTAGCGGGGGCAGCTCCTACAATGAGCAGTTCTTC.

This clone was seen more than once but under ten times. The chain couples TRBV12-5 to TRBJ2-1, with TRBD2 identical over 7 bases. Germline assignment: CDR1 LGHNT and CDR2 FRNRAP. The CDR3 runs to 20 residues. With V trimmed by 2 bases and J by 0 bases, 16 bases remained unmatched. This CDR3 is CASGLLGRRGAGNSYNEQFF. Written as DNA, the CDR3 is TGTGCTAGTGGTTTGCTAGGGAGGCGAGGAGCGGGAAACTCCTACAATGAGCAGTTCTTC.

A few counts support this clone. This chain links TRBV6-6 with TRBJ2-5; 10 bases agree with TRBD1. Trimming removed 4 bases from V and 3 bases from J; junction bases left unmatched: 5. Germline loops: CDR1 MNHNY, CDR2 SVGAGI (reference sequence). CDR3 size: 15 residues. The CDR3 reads CASSFRQGAKETQYF. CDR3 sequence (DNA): TGTGCCAGCAGTTTTCGACAGGGGGCCAAAGAGACCCAGTACTTC.